This TCR beta chain was recovered during a study of patients and donors after allogeneic stem cell transplantation. The CDR3 extends over 12 amino acids. Germline-derived CDR1 and CDR2 are KGHSH and LQKENI. The ends were cut back, 2 bases at V and 6 bases at J, with 8 bases in the middle. This clonotype has ten or more counts. TCRdb re-called the RT-PCR reads through MiXCR, storing one row per CDR3 protein. The sample lists 400,000 to 500,000 distinct CDR3 sequences, around 16% occurring once. The chain joins TRBV18 to TRBJ2-7; TRBD2 might be the D (5 bases). The sequenced material came from blood, either unsorted or a sorted T cell fraction (not recorded which). The clonotype comes from a human donor who was either an allogeneic HSCT recipient or a stem cell or donor lymphocyte infusion donor (not recorded which). It is not recorded whose cells these are; they may come from a transplant donor. The CDR3 spells CASSPRTGEQYF. The CDR3 coding sequence is TGTGCCAGCTCACCAAGGACTGGCGAGCAGTACTTC.